This paragraph covers one T cell receptor (beta chain) sequence. The data were obtained in a study of OX40 agonist ivuxolimab in advanced cancers. Study information: The patients received agonistic anti-OX40 (CD134) antibody ivuxolimab.

Patients were ruled out by autoimmune disease history or systemic immunosuppression. Measured with immunoSEQ multiplex PCR; TCRdb has only the in-frame clones, and not every one. Among some 50,000 clones listed, 75% to 90% were seen once. The sequence was obtained from an adult with an advanced solid tumor such as melanoma, head and neck, liver or kidney cancer. The specimen comprised CD4+ or CD8+ T cells sorted from blood, sampled in a trial of the OX40 agonist ivuxolimab.

The chain's CDR3 is CAIRLGQNYGYTF. The CDR3 nucleotides read TGTGCCATCAGGTTGGGACAGAACTATGGCTACACCTTC. The chain carries TRBV10-3 and TRBJ1-2, with 7 positions matching TRBD1. The CDR3 spans 13 residues. After removal of 6 bases from V and 2 bases from J, the junction contained 3 bases not matched to a gene. Germline lookup yields CDR1 ENHRY and CDR2 SYGVKD.